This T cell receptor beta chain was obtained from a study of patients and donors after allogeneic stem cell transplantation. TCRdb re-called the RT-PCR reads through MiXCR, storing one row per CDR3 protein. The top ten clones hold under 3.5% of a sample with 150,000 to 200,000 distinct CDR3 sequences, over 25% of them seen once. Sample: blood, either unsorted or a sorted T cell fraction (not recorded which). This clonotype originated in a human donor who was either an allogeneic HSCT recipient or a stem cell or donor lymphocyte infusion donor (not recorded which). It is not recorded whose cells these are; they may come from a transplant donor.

CDR3 in DNA: TGTGCCAGCAGTGACCGGGACGGACCATCCTACGAGCAGTACTTC. Protein product: CASSDRDGPSYEQYF. The chain couples TRBV12-3 or TRBV12-4 to TRBJ2-7; D assignment may be TRBD1 or TRBD2 (5 bases each). V shed 5 bases and J shed 1 base, with 15 bases lying between them. The CDR3 extends over 15 amino acids.